Here is one T cell receptor (beta chain) with its context. These data belong to a study of shared clonotypes between healthy human individuals. CDR1 and CDR2 from the germline V gene are SGHNT and YYREEE (reference sequence). Trimming removed 4 bases from V and 4 bases from J; junction bases left unmatched: 8. The CDR3 loop spans 14 amino acids. Per the study methods: In the immunoSEQ data, sequences were junction-only and lacked quality scores, so filtering differed. Profiled with immunoSEQ multiplex PCR; TCRdb holds only in-frame clones, not every one. V and J calls and clone size come straight from that table; D and trimming were deduced from the DNA. The sample contains some 1.5 million clones, roughly 95% of which appear only once.

The J gene is TRBJ2-7, the V gene TRBV5-4; 7 bases are a match to TRBD2. The clonotype was recovered from a man aged 30 to 45 in good health. Sequenced sample: naive CD4+ T cells sorted from blood. Subset given: CD45RA+ positively selected. The CDR3 DNA reads TGTGCCAGCAGCCTCGGGGGACTATCATACGAGCAGTACTTC. Residues: CASSLGGLSYEQYF.